This T cell receptor (beta chain) was identified in a study of Graves' ophthalmopathy and Graves' hyperthyroidism (dated by TCRdb to 2016 to 2019). General notes on the study: Peripheral blood samples were taken at the time of initial diagnosis, before any treatment was given. The roughly 99 discovery patients were divided at random into training and test sets in a 7:3 ratio. Once sampling was done, hyperthyroidism patients were given methimazole at a starting dose of 30 mg daily, while ophthalmopathy patients were given high-dose intravenous methylprednisolone. In total, 135 blood samples were TCR-sequenced: roughly 45 ophthalmopathy, some 80 hyperthyroidism and some 17 hyperthyroidism-to-ophthalmopathy patients. In five to seven hyperthyroidism patients, the T-cell repertoire of thyroid tissue was compared with the T-cell repertoire of blood. A discovery set of 100 or so patients (approximately 45 ophthalmopathy, under 65 stable hyperthyroidism) was enrolled to explore V-J signatures distinguishing ophthalmopathy from hyperthyroidism. To tell Graves' ophthalmopathy apart from Graves' hyperthyroidism, and to predict which patients would progress to ophthalmopathy, the study relied on TCR beta repertoire signatures. An independent validation cohort was composed of about 20 hyperthyroidism patients and 17 patients who later progressed from hyperthyroidism to ophthalmopathy.

Hyperthyroidism was considered stable if no progression to ophthalmopathy occurred within 18 months of follow-up. Hyperthyroidism patients were newly diagnosed, were aged 18 to 65 years, and had a disease duration under 2 months. Anyone with other autoimmune diseases, uncontrolled infections, pregnancy or lactation was excluded from the study. Clinical symptoms, serum thyroxine, TRAb, thyroid ultrasound and orbital computed tomography formed the basis of the diagnosis. Ficoll-Paque density gradient centrifugation was used to isolate PBMCs from 8 to 10 ml of fresh peripheral blood. Trizol reagent was used to extract the total RNA, and its quality was then checked on an Agilent 2100 Bioanalyzer. Results and caveats for the whole study, not just this receptor: The 13-signature model separated ophthalmopathy from stable hyperthyroidism with about 86% sensitivity and 81% to 82% specificity in cross-validation, and 80%/75% in the test set. No statistical method was used to predetermine the sample size, and group allocation was not hidden from the investigators. In validation, the model predicted ophthalmopathy progression with 70.59% sensitivity and less than 80% specificity; fewer than 15 predicted patients were CT-confirmed with GO in a median of roughly 6.8 months. Most expanded thyroid clonotypes with frequency above 0.001 were also detected in blood, suggesting blood repertoires may reflect the thyroid immune response.

For repertoire sequencing, TCR beta CDR3 regions were amplified from RNA transcripts. HTBI primers and the Qiagen OneStep RT-PCR kit were used in a first-round RT-PCR, which was followed by a second-round multiplex PCR, size selection and purification. Libraries were sequenced paired-end with 100 bp reads on an Illumina HiSeq2000. The authors processed their data as follows. SOAPnuke was used to process the reads, removing any read that contained adapters or uncalled bases, had a mean Phred below 15, or lacked an exact match to the constant primer or identifier. COPE v1.2.5 was used to merge high-quality paired reads. Each unique nucleotide sequence was treated as a clonotype, and MiTCR v1.1 was used to align the clonotypes to the IMGT TRB V, D and J references. Only V-J combinations with frequency above 0.0001 were analysed, covering approximately 99% of repertoires. A TCR clonal expansion and chaos score per V-J combination was defined as the ratio of F50 clonal expansion to chaos observed in the TCRdist matrix. Welch's t-statistics and random forest were used to reduce features to 10 to 15 V-J combinations, which were fed into a naive Bayes classifier. Thyroid-blood repertoire similarity was quantified with the Morisita-Horn index. The public reads were reprocessed in TCRdb via fastp at Q25 and MiXCR, keeping in-frame beta chains. Here each entry gathers all rows of one CDR3 protein and keeps the most common genes and DNA. TCRdb, not the authors, supplied the V and J calls. The sample yields 600,000 to 650,000 distinct CDR3 sequences; about 24% were counted once. More than 5.5% of the sample belongs to the ten largest clones.

This clonotype has only a few counts. Its cognate antigen has yet to be identified. Base qualities are not provided; no much larger clone lies one nucleotide away. The CDR3, from cysteine to phenylalanine, totals 18 residues. The DNA shown is the 54-base CDR3, in frame from base 1. Reading the germline V gene gives CDR1 SGHRS and CDR2 YFSETQ. V drops 4 bases and J drops 0 bases, leaving 17 bases in between. The TCR sequence derives from a woman between 18 and 30 years old with stable Graves' hyperthyroidism. Some clones in this sample may be carry-over from other donors' samples. Donor details come from another sample of the same person, matched by shared clones. The chain links TRBV5-1 with TRBJ2-6; there is no confident call for the D gene. The source material was peripheral blood. The DNA reads as follows: TGCGCCAGCAGCAAGGCAGCCCACGTGGGCTCTGGGGCCAACGTCCTGACTTTC. Its coded protein is CASSKAAHVGSGANVLTF.